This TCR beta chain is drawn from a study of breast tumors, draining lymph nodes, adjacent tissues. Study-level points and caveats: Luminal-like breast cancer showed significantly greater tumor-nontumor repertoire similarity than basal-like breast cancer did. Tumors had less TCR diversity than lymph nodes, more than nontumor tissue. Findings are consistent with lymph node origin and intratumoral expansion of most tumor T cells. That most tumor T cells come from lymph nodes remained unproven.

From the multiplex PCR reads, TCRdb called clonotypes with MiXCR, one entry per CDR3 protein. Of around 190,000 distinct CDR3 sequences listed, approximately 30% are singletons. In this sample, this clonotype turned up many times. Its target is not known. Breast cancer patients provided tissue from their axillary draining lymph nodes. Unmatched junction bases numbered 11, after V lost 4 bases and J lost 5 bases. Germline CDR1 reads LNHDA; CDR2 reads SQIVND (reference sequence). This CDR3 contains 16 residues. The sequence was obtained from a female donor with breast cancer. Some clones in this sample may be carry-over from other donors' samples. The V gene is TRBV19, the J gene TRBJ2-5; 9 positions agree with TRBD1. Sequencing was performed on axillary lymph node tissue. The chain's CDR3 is CASSNPGTGSSETQYF. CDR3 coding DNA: TGTGCCAGTAGTAATCCCGGGACAGGGAGTAGCGAGACCCAGTACTTC.